The 21 T cell receptor beta chains below all came from one sample that was sequenced in a study of control samples from healthy donors and cancer patients. Libraries were prepared by immunoSEQ multiplex PCR; TCRdb keeps only in-frame clonotypes and omits some of them. The table lists about 100,000 clones, just over 85% of them singletons. The sample comprised blood. These receptors were taken from a man under 40 in good health.

This clone was detected a few times. CDR3 region: CAWRFAGQGNSPLHF. The CDR3 region has the DNA TGTGCCTGGAGGTTTGCGGGACAGGGTAATTCACCCCTCCACTTT. This chain links TRBV30 with TRBJ1-6, with 9 bases lining up with TRBD1. This CDR3 comprises 15 residues. CDR1 and CDR2 (germline): GTSNPN, SVGIG (reference sequence). V shed 3 bases and J 6 bases; nucleotides not matched to a gene: 6.

The gene calls are TRBV7-6 and TRBJ2-1; weak D call: TRBD1 (6 bases). The germline CDR1 and CDR2 sequences are SGHVS and FNYEAQ. The V end lost 7 bases, the J end lost 6 bases, and 22 bases lay between the germline ends. The CDR3 totals 16 residues. The CDR3 DNA reads TGTGCCAGCACTCGAGACCCGGGACAAGGCTTCAATGAGCAGTTCTTC. As protein: CASTRDPGQGFNEQFF.

This clone showed up just once. The same CDR3 arises from other DNA sequences in this sample as well. The chain employs TRBV27 and TRBJ1-4, with 7 bases matching TRBD1. V gave up 8 bases and J gave up 5 bases; unmatched junction bases: 8. This CDR3 is 14 amino acids long. CDR1 and CDR2 from the germline V gene are MNHEY and SMNVEV (reference sequence). CDR3 coding DNA: TGTGCCAGCCGCCGGACAGGCGGCAATGAAAAACTGTTTTTT. It is translated as CASRRTGGNEKLFF.

The CDR3 nucleotides are TGCGCCAGCAGCCAGACAGGGGGGGGTGAAAAACTGTTTTTT. It encodes CASSQTGGGEKLFF. The rearrangement joins TRBV4-1 to TRBJ1-4; the match to TRBD1 covers 9 bases. V lost 3 bases and J lost 7; bases outside the gene matches: 3. Germline-derived CDR1 and CDR2 are MGHRA and YSYEKL. The CDR3 runs 14 residues.

V and J are TRBV27 and TRBJ1-4, with 9 bases lining up with TRBD1. The CDR3 contains 16 residues. The germline V gene encodes CDR1 MNHEY and CDR2 SMNVEV (reference sequence). V shed 5 bases and J 11 bases; nucleotides not matched to a gene: 15. The CDR3 DNA reads as TGTGCCAGCAGTCCAGGGACAGGGATCTTTCGAGCGAAACTGTTTTTT. This codes for CASSPGTGIFRAKLFF.

The V gene is TRBV7-9, the J gene TRBJ1-1; no reliable D call. Germline CDR1 and CDR2: SEHNR and FQNEAQ (reference sequence). The germline V and J ends were trimmed by 1 base and 0 bases, with 9 bases remaining between them. This CDR3 is built from 15 residues. The DNA for the CDR3 is TGTGCCAGCAGCTTAGACCACCGCTTGAACACTGAAGCTTTCTTT. Translated, it gives CASSLDHRLNTEAFF. Combining the CDR3 with reference TRBV7-9 and TRBJ1-1 gives the whole variable domain DTGVSQNPRHKITKRGQNVTFRCDPISEHNRLYWYRQTLGQGPEFLTYFQNEAQLEKSRLLSDRFSAERPKGSFSTLEIQRTEQGDSAMYLCASSLDHRLNTEAFFGQGTRLTVV.

The chain recombines TRBV6-4 with TRBJ1-3; D might be TRBD1 (6 bases). V was shortened by 4 bases and J by 0 bases, with 10 bases between the two germline ends. Germline-derived CDR1 and CDR2 are MRHNA and SNTAGT. CDR3 length equals 15 residues. The CDR3 DNA sequence: TGTGCCAGCAGTGTACAGGGATACTCTGGAAACACCATATATTTT. Amino acids: CASSVQGYSGNTIYF.

The chain is built from TRBV9 and TRBJ2-2; D gene unclear. Trimming stripped 0 bases from V and 0 bases from J, with 9 bases between. The CDR3 is 16 amino acids. The germline V gene encodes CDR1 SGDLS and CDR2 YYNGEE. CDR3 sequence reads: CASSVAPNANTGELFF. The CDR3 DNA follows: TGTGCCAGCAGCGTAGCTCCGAACGCGAACACCGGGGAGCTGTTTTTT.

The chain joins TRBV2 to TRBJ2-1; 10 bases are a match to TRBD1. The trim removed 9 bases at V and 7 bases at J, leaving 9 bases unmatched. The CDR3 has 14 residues. The germline CDR1 and CDR2 sequences are SNHLY and FYNNEI. The CDR3 nucleotides are TGTGCCAGGTGGGGGACAGGGGTTGGTAATGAGCAGTTCTTC. It codes for CARWGTGVGNEQFF. Filled out from reference TRBV2 and TRBJ2-1, the complete variable domain reads EPEVTQTPSHQVTQMGQEVILRCVPISNHLYFYWYRQILGQKVEFLVSFYNNEISEKSEIFDDQFSVERPDGSNFTLKIRSTKLEDSAMYFCARWGTGVGNEQFFGPGTRLTVL.

The chain combines TRBV7-2 with TRBJ2-4; a weak D match, TRBD1 (6 bases). This CDR3 is built from 12 residues. With 4 bases removed from V and 8 bases from J, the gap between germline ends came to 9 bases. Germline CDR1 is SGHTA and CDR2 is FQGNSA. The CDR3 nucleotides are TGTGCCAGCAGCTCATACAGGGACATTCAGTACTTC. This sequence encodes CASSSYRDIQYF. The full variable domain, its missing parts supplied by reference TRBV7-2 and TRBJ2-4, is GAGVSQSPSNKVTEKGKDVELRCDPISGHTALYWYRQSLGQGLEFLIYFQGNSAPDKSGLPSDRFSAERTGGSVSTLTIQRTQQEDSAVYLCASSSYRDIQYFGAGTRLSVL.

The CDR3 DNA sequence: TGTGCCACCAGTGACCCTCCACTAGCGGGAGTTTTAGATACGCAGTATTTT. This codes for CATSDPPLAGVLDTQYF. V gene TRBV24-1 combines with J gene TRBJ2-3, with TRBD2 matching over 11 bases. Losses at the gene ends were 4 bases for V and 5 bases for J; bases not matched to a gene: 10. CDR1 is KGHDR and CDR2 is SFDVKD in the germline V gene. The CDR3 has 17 residues.

The chain recombines TRBV12-3 or TRBV12-4 with TRBJ2-4, with D possibly TRBD2 on 6 matching bases. This CDR3 has 13 amino acids. Trimming took 3 bases from V and 8 from J, leaving 11 bases between them. CDR3 sequence: CASSFGGIDIQYF. Written as DNA, the CDR3 is TGTGCCAGCAGTTTCGGGGGAATTGACATTCAGTACTTC.

V usage is TRBV7-6 and J usage is TRBJ2-1; TRBD2 matches 7 bases. CDR1 is SGHVS, CDR2 FNYEAQ, per germline. The CDR3 sequence is 13 residues long. The J segment lost 6 bases and the V segment lost 5 bases, leaving 4 bases of the junction unmatched. CDR3 in amino acids: CASSTGLPNEQFF. The CDR3 DNA reads as TGTGCCAGCAGCACGGGACTACCCAATGAGCAGTTCTTC.

V is TRBV28 and J is TRBJ2-7; 15 bases align to TRBD2. The ends lost 5 bases at V and 4 bases at J; junction bases unmatched: 15. Germline assignment: CDR1 MDHEN and CDR2 SYDVKM. The CDR3 length is 19 residues. The CDR3 coding sequence is TGTGCCAGCAGTCCACACTCCCCCGGGACTAGCGGGAGGTTATACGAGCAGTACTTC. This codes for CASSPHSPGTSGRLYEQYF.

This clone occurred once. V usage is TRBV5-1 and J usage is TRBJ2-1; possibly TRBD1 for D (6 bases). With 0 bases removed from V and 4 bases from J, the gap between germline ends came to 17 bases. The CDR3 spans 17 residues. The V gene's germline CDR1 is SGHRS and CDR2 YFSETQ. CDR3 loop: CASSLDLGGHTYNEQFF. Here the CDR3 DNA reads TGCGCCAGCAGCTTGGATCTTGGGGGCCACACATACAATGAGCAGTTCTTC.

The chain combines TRBV7-3 with TRBJ2-2; 10 bases are a match to TRBD2. Germline-derived CDR1 and CDR2 are SGHTA and FQGTGA. V lost 1 base and J lost 5; bases outside the gene matches: 16. This CDR3 spans 20 amino acids. This chain's CDR3 is CASSLRPPASGSPGTGELFF. CDR3 DNA sequence: TGTGCCAGCAGCTTAAGACCTCCGGCTAGCGGGAGCCCAGGGACCGGGGAGCTGTTTTTT. Complete variable domain (other parts from reference TRBV7-3 and TRBJ2-2): GAGVSQTPSNKVTEKGKYVELRCDPISGHTALYWYRQSLGQGPEFLIYFQGTGAADDSGLPNDRFFAVRPEGSVSTLKIQRTERGDSAVYLCASSLRPPASGSPGTGELFFGEGSRLTVL.

V is TRBV5-1 and J is TRBJ2-1, with 7 bases identical to TRBD2. From germline, CDR1 is SGHRS and CDR2 YFSETQ. V lost 2 bases to trimming and J lost 8 bases; unmatched junction nucleotides: 10. The CDR3 is 15 amino acids. CDR3: CASSLGLADLDEQFF. CDR3 in DNA: TGCGCCAGCAGCTTAGGCCTAGCGGACCTCGATGAGCAGTTCTTC.

The chain joins TRBV30 to TRBJ2-3; 10 nucleotides agree with TRBD1. CDR1 and CDR2 from the germline V gene are GTSNPN and SVGIG (reference sequence). This CDR3 is built from 15 residues. Trimming took 3 bases from V and 5 from J; bases not matched to a gene: 8. The CDR3 nucleotides read TGTGCCTGGAGCCAGGGACAGGGGTTTGGAGATACGCAGTATTTT. Translation gives CAWSQGQGFGDTQYF.

The V gene is TRBV7-2, the J gene TRBJ1-2, with D possibly being TRBD1 (6 bases). The CDR3 is made up of 15 amino acids. Germline lookup yields CDR1 SGHTA and CDR2 FQGNSA. V was cut by 4 bases and J by 3 bases, with 15 bases left in between. Here the CDR3 DNA reads TGTGCCAGCAGCTCACGGTGGGGGCGCGACTATGGCTACACCTTC. Its translation: CASSSRWGRDYGYTF.

This chain connects TRBV24-1 to TRBJ2-1, with D maybe TRBD2 (6 bases). There are 14 residues in the CDR3. V was clipped by 2 bases and J by 9 bases, with 13 bases between them. Germline V CDR1 and CDR2: KGHDR, SFDVKD. The CDR3: CATSDSRLVPEQFF. For the CDR3, the DNA is TGTGCCACCAGTGATTCTCGACTAGTTCCTGAGCAGTTCTTC.

J is TRBJ1-5 and V is TRBV9; 7 bases are shared with TRBD1. The CDR3 consists of 14 residues. The V and J ends lost 0 bases and 4 bases, in that order; junction bases with no gene match: 1. Germline loops: CDR1 SGDLS, CDR2 YYNGEE. CDR3 bases: TGTGCCAGCAGCGTAGGGACAGGTAATCAGCCCCAGCATTTT. Translated, it gives CASSVGTGNQPQHF. Full variable domain (remainder filled in from reference TRBV9 and TRBJ1-5): DSGVTQTPKHLITATGQRVTLRCSPRSGDLSVYWYQQSLDQGLQFLIQYYNGEERAKGNILERFSAQQFPDLHSELNLSSLELGDSALYFCASSVGTGNQPQHFGDGTRLSIL.